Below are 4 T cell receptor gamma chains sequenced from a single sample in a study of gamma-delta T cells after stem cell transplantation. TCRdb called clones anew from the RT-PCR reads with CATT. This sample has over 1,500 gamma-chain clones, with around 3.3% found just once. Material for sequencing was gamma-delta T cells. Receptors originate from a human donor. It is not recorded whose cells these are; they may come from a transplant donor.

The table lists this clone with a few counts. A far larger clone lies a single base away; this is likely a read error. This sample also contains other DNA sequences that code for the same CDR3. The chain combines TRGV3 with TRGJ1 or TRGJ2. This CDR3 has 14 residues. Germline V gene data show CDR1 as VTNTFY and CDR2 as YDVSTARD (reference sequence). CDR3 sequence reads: CATWDRFRGYKKLF. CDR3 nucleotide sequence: TGTGCCACCTGGGACAGGTTTCGGGGTTATAAGAAACTTTTT.

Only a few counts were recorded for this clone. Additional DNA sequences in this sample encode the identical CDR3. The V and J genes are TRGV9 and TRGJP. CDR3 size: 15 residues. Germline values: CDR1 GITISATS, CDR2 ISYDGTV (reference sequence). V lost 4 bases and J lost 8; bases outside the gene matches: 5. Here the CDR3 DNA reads TGTGCCTTGTGGGATTCCAAGTTGGGCAAAAAAATCAAGGTATTT. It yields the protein CALWDSKLGKKIKVF.

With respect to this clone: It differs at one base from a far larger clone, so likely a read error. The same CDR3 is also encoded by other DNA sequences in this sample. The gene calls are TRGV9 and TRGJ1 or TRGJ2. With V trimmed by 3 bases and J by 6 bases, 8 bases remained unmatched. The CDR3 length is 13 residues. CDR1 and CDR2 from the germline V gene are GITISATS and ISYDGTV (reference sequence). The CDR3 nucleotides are TGTGCCTTGTGGGAGACTCGGGGTTATAAGAAACTCTTT. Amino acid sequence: CALWETRGYKKLF.

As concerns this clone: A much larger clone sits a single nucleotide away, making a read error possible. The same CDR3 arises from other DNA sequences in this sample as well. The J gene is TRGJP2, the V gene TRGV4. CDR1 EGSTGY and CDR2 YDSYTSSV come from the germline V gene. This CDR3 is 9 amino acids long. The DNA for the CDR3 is TGTGCCACCGAGGGGATCAAGACGTTC. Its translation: CATEGIKTF.